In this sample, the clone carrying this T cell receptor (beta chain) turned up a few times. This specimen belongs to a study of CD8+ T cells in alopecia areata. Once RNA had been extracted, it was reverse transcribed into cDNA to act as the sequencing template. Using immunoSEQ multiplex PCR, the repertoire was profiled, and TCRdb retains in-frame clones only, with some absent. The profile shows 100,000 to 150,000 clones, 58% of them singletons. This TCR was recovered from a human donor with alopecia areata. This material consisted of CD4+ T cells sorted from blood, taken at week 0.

CDR3 sequence (DNA): TGTGCCAGCAGCTTGCCGCGTCAGCCATACGAGCAGTACTTC. It encodes CASSLPRQPYEQYF. This chain links TRBV5-4 with TRBJ2-7; no definite D call. Trimming removed 1 base at V and 4 bases at J, with 12 bases between. Germline CDR1 is SGHNT and CDR2 is YYREEE (reference sequence). The CDR3 runs 14 residues.